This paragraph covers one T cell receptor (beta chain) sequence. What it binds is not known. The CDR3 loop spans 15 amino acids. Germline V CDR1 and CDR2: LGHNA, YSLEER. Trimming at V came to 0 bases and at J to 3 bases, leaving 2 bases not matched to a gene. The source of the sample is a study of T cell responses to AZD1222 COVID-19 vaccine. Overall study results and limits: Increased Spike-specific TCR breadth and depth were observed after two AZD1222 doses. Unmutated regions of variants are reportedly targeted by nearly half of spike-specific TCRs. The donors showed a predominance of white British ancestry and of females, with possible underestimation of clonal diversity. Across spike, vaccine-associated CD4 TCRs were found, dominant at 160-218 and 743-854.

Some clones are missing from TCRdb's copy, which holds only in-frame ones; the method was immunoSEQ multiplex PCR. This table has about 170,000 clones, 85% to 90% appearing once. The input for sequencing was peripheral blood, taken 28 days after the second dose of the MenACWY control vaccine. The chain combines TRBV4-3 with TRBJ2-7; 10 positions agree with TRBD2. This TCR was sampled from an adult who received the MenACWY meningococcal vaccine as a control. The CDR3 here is CASSQDGLADYEQYF. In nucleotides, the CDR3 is TGCGCCAGCAGCCAAGATGGACTAGCGGACTACGAGCAGTACTTC.